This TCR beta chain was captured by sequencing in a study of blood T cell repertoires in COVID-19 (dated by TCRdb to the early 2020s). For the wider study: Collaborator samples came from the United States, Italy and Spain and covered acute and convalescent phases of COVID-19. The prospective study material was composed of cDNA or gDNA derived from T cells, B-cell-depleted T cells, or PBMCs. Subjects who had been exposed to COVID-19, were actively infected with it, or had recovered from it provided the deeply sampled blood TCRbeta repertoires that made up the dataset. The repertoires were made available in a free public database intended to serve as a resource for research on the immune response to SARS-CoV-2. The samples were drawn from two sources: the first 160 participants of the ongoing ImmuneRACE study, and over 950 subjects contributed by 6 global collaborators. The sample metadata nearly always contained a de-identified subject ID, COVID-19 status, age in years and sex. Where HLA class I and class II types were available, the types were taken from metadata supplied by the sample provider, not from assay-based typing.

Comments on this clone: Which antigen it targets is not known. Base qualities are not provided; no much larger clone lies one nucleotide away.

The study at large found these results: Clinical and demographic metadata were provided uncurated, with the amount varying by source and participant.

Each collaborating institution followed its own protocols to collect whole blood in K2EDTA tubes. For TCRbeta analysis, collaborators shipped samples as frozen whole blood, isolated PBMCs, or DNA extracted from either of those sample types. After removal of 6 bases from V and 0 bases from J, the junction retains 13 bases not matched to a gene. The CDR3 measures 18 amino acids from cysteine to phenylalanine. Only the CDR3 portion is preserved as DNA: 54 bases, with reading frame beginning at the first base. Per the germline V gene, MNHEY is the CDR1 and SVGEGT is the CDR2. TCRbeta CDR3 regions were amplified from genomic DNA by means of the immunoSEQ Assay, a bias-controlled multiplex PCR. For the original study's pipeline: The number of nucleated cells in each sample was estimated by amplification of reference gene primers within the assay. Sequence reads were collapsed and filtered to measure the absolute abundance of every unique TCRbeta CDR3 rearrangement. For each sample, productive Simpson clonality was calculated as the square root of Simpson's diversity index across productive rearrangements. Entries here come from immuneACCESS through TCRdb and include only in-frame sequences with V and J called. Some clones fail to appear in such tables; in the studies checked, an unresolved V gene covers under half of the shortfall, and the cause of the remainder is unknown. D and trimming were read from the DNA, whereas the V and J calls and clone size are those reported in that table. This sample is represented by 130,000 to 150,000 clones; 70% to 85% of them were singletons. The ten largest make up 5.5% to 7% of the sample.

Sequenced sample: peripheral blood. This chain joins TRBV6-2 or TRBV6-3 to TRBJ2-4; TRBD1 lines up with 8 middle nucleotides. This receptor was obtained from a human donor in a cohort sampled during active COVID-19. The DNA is TGTGCCAGCAGCAAGCAATGGACAGGGACCCTAGCCAAAAACATTCAGTACTTC. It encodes CASSKQWTGTLAKNIQYF.